This record concerns one T cell receptor (beta chain) sequence. Its antigen is still unknown. This sample stems from a study of cytomegalovirus exposure and HLA in healthy donors. Researchers ran the PCR with 60 Vbeta and 13 Jbeta primers. The protocol was immunoSEQ multiplex PCR, while the TCRdb copy is restricted to in-frame clones and leaves out a portion. The table lists over 55,000 clones, approximately 70% of them singletons. Points from the study as a whole: Usually a TCR sequence was rare, but some public TCRs were found in many donors. A list of 150 or so TCR beta chains associated with cytomegalovirus was given.

The V gene end was trimmed by 4 bases and the J gene end by 3 bases; junction bases not matched to a gene: 6. The CDR3 extends over 16 amino acids. The germline CDR1 and CDR2 sequences are SNHLY and FYNNEI. The chain carries TRBV2 and TRBJ1-4; TRBD1 matches at 9 bases. Sequenced sample: PBMCs. The TCR was taken from a woman aged 50 to 65 in good health and CMV-seropositive. CDR3 residues: CASSGDRVASNEKLFF. DNA of the CDR3: TGTGCCAGCAGTGGGGACAGGGTGGCCTCTAATGAAAAACTGTTTTTT.